This section outlines one TCR beta chain sequence together with its context. This specimen comes from a study of human T cells and chemical hapten exposure. Time point described: healthy volunteer bleed at 6 weeks. Unfractionated whole blood was the source from which total RNA was extracted. The germline CDR1 and CDR2 sequences are SGHAT and FQDESV (reference sequence). The CDR3 extends over 15 amino acids. V was pared by 1 base and J by 7 bases, with 7 bases of the junction left unmatched. In the study's own analysis: With a range of 23,224 to 690,600, the median per sample was 95,638 TCRs. TCRdb re-analysed the RACE reads in MiXCR, keeping a single row per CDR3 protein. TCRdb's processing, not the study's, gives the V and J calls here. The sample lists 70,000 to 85,000 distinct CDR3 sequences, about 9% occurring once.

Sequencing was carried out using whole blood. V is TRBV11-1 and J is TRBJ2-7; 10 bases are shared with TRBD2. This clonotype was obtained from a male donor in good health. Some clones in this sample may be carry-over from other donors' samples. CDR3 nucleotides: TGTGCCAGCAGCTTAGATTCGGGACTAGCGCGGGAGCAGTACTTC. Encoded protein: CASSLDSGLAREQYF. Supplemented by reference TRBV11-1 and TRBJ2-7, the full variable domain reads EAEVAQSPRYKITEKSQAVAFWCDPISGHATLYWYRQILGQGPELLVQFQDESVVDDSQLPKDRFSAERLKGVDSTLKIQPAELGDSAMYLCASSLDSGLAREQYFGPGTRLTVT.